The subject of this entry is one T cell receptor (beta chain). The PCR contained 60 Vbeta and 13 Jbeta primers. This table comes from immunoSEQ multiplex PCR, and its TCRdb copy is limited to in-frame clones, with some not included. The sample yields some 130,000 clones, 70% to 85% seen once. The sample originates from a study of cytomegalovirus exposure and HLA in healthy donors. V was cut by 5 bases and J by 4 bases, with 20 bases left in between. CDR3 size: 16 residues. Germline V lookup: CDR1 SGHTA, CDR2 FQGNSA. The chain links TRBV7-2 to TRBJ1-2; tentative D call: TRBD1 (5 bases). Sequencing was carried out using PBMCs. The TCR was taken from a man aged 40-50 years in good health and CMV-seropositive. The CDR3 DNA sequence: TGTGCCAGCAGCCCCCGGGCGGGGGACTCTGCCTATGGCTACACCTTC. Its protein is CASSPRAGDSAYGYTF.